Listed below are T cell receptor beta chains from one sample, sequenced in a study of identical twins. From the 5' RACE reads, TCRdb called clonotypes with MiXCR, one entry per CDR3 protein. The table has 150,000 or so distinct CDR3 sequences, under 4.5% seen once. Sequencing input: memory T cells sorted from blood. Source of these receptors: a man in his late teens or twenties in good health. Both conserved end residues are part of each CDR3. Only part of the rows carry a size: once, few, many, or a class if the clone is expanded.

CDR3 protein	clone size	V gene	J gene
CASSLVVGNTGELFF	many	TRBV11-2	TRBJ2-2
CASSLGRGLGNSPLHF	many	TRBV5-1	TRBJ1-6
CASSEFLAGVGEQFF	many	TRBV6-1	TRBJ2-1
CSQLAGGSSYNEQFF	many	TRBV20-1	TRBJ2-1
CASSLDGRQPQHF	many	TRBV4-2	TRBJ1-5
CSARSGSGNTIYF	many	TRBV20-1	TRBJ1-3
CAISDTDSGNTIYF	NA	TRBV10-3	TRBJ1-3
CASSPTSLNEQFF	many	TRBV7-2	TRBJ2-1
CASSPGTSGDPGELFF	many	TRBV12-3/TRBV12-4	TRBJ2-2
CASSFSDLGDTQYF	many	TRBV7-9	TRBJ2-3
CASSPRGLFEQFF	many	TRBV7-8	TRBJ2-1
CASSDRGEAFF	few	TRBV12-3/TRBV12-4	TRBJ1-1
CSATWTGGTDTQYF	many	TRBV20-1	TRBJ2-3
CATSDPGLASYNEQFF	many	TRBV24-1	TRBJ2-1
CASAIGTGIREQYF	many	TRBV28	TRBJ2-7
CASMTTGGNNSPLHF	many	TRBV28	TRBJ1-6
CASSFVQGSYNEQFF	many	TRBV12-3/TRBV12-4	TRBJ2-1
CSAGQGMNTEAFF	many	TRBV29-1	TRBJ1-1
CSARRPSGTYEQYF	many	TRBV20-1	TRBJ2-7
CASSPIFGDGYTF	many	TRBV14	TRBJ1-2
CATSRELGLAAYEQYF	many	TRBV15	TRBJ2-7
CSASGIGQGLDTQYF	NA	TRBV20-1	TRBJ2-3
CASSRGQAEAFF	many	TRBV5-6	TRBJ1-1
CASSQVVRGLGNEQFF	many	TRBV4-3	TRBJ2-1
CASIPLRQGVLKWGETQYF	many	TRBV27	TRBJ2-5
CASSDYQGRDGYTF	many	TRBV6-1	TRBJ1-2
CASSLAGVSGANVLTF	many	TRBV5-5	TRBJ2-6
CASSTGTGGETQYF	NA	TRBV5-1	TRBJ2-5
CSVRTGWGNQPQHF	many	TRBV29-1	TRBJ1-5
CSAITGSSYEQYF	many	TRBV20-1	TRBJ2-7
CSVGGSRTQYF	many	TRBV29-1	TRBJ2-5
CASSYGGRYEQYF	many	TRBV6-5	TRBJ2-7
CASSLAALAGNEQFF	many	TRBV7-2	TRBJ2-1
CASSEALSTNEQFF	many	TRBV2	TRBJ2-1
CASRVKWSYQETQYF	many	TRBV5-6	TRBJ2-5
CASRSRTGGERTQHF	many	TRBV27	TRBJ1-5